The source of this T cell receptor beta chain is a study of cytomegalovirus exposure and HLA in healthy donors. Findings and limits, study-wide: Being productive about 87% or about 30% of the time was typical of most TCR beta V segments in an earlier analysis. Association of a missense DCLRE1C variant with TCR beta V- and J-gene trimming was reported in a later analysis. The number of N-insertions in an Asian-associated ancestry cluster was reportedly below the 666-donor mean in a later analysis.

Germline V gene lookup returns CDR1 SNHLY and CDR2 FYNNEI. Between the trimmed V and J ends, which lost 7 bases and 8 bases, there was a span of 18 bases. This CDR3 spans 14 amino acids. Of note for this clone: The antigen is not known.

PCR was performed using 60 Vbeta and 13 Jbeta primers. Measured with immunoSEQ multiplex PCR; TCRdb has only the in-frame clones, and not every one. The sample includes 100,000 to 150,000 clones. The J gene is TRBJ1-3, the V gene TRBV2; D is ambiguous. The material sequenced was PBMCs. This sequence originates from a woman aged 40 to 50 in good health and CMV-seronegative. The CDR3 DNA is TGTGCCAGCAAATTTGGTATCGGGGAGGACACCATATATTTT. This translates into CASKFGIGEDTIYF.